The 13 T cell receptor beta chains below were found in one sample sequenced in a study of cytomegalovirus exposure and HLA in healthy donors. With 60 Vbeta and 13 Jbeta primers, the PCR was carried out. Repertoires were generated with immunoSEQ multiplex PCR, while TCRdb's copy carries only in-frame clones and drops some. The repertoire includes around 100,000 clones, 80% of them detected once, and approximately 7.5% sits in the top ten. Sequencing used PBMCs. Receptor source: a man aged 25-45 years in good health and CMV-seronegative.

This clone has only a few counts. This chain links TRBV7-9 with TRBJ2-3, with 9 positions matching TRBD1. The germline CDR1 and CDR2 sequences are SEHNR and FQNEAQ (reference sequence). This CDR3 is built from 16 residues. V was clipped by 2 bases and J by 4 bases; unmatched bases: 7. CDR3 in amino acids: CASSLMGTGFSDTQYF. The CDR3 DNA reads as TGTGCCAGCAGCTTAATGGGGACAGGGTTTTCAGATACGCAGTATTTT.

The CDR3 DNA is TGCGCCAGCAGCTTGCAGGGTAATAACTATGGCTACACCTTC. Amino acid sequence: CASSLQGNNYGYTF. The V call is TRBV5-1, the J call TRBJ1-2; a possible D gene is TRBD1 (5 bases). Trimming pared 1 base from V and 1 base from J, leaving 8 bases between. The CDR3 has 14 residues. Germline V gene sequence: CDR1 SGHRS, CDR2 YFSETQ. Full variable domain (outside the CDR3, taken from reference TRBV5-1 and TRBJ1-2): KAGVTQTPRYLIKTRGQQVTLSCSPISGHRSVSWYQQTPGQGLQFLFEYFSETQRNKGNFPGRFSGRQFSNSRSEMNVSTLELGDSALYLCASSLQGNNYGYTFGSGTRLTVV.

The chain joins TRBV5-1 to TRBJ2-1; TRBD1 matches 12 bases. V shed 4 bases, J shed 9 bases, and the junction held 8 bases outside the gene matches. Germline CDR1 and CDR2: SGHRS and YFSETQ. The CDR3 covers 15 residues. CDR3 protein: CASSLSGTGGFEQFF. The CDR3 DNA reads as TGCGCCAGCAGCCTCTCCGGGACAGGGGGCTTTGAGCAGTTCTTC.

This sequence joins TRBV9 and TRBJ1-1; 7 bases agree with TRBD1. Germline V gives CDR1 SGDLS, CDR2 YYNGEE. V lost 6 bases, J lost 3 bases, and 8 bases stayed unmatched. CDR3 length equals 14 residues. CDR3 nucleotide sequence: TGTGCCAGCAACCCCGGACAGGAACACACTGAAGCTTTCTTT. The encoded protein is CASNPGQEHTEAFF.

The chain has TRBV6-1 and TRBJ2-1, with 9 bases aligning to TRBD2. V dropped 4 bases and J dropped 7; count of bases not matched to a gene: 11. This CDR3 has 16 residues. CDR1 is MNHNS, CDR2 SASEGT, per germline. DNA for the CDR3: TGTGCCAGCAGTGTTGTCGCGGGGGGGCTTGGGAATGAGCAGTTCTTC. Translating gives CASSVVAGGLGNEQFF.

The gene calls are TRBV5-1 and TRBJ2-7; 11 bases align to TRBD2. The V gene's germline CDR1 is SGHRS and CDR2 YFSETQ. This CDR3 has 16 residues. J lost 1 base, V lost 4 bases, and 7 bases had no gene match. CDR3 sequence (DNA): TGCGCCAGCAGCCGTAGCGGGAGGGCTTTATCCTACGAGCAGTACTTC. It encodes CASSRSGRALSYEQYF.

The V call is TRBV6-5, the J call TRBJ2-6; D unclear. Trimming pared 2 bases from V and 0 bases from J, leaving 5 bases between. Germline V gene data show CDR1 as MNHEY and CDR2 as SVGAGI. This CDR3 has 15 residues. The CDR3 spells CASSYADSGANVLTF. Written as DNA, the CDR3 is TGTGCCAGCAGTTACGCAGACTCTGGGGCCAACGTCCTGACTTTC.

This clone was seen a few times. CDR3 loop: CAWSLGGVSGNTIYF. The CDR3 region has the DNA TGTGCCTGGAGTTTGGGCGGGGTCTCTGGAAACACCATATATTTT. V usage is TRBV30 and J usage is TRBJ1-3; D gene unclear. The CDR3 is 15 amino acids. Germline CDR1 is GTSNPN and CDR2 is SVGIG (reference sequence). Trimming removed 2 bases at V and 0 bases at J, with 11 bases between.

V usage is TRBV7-8 and J usage is TRBJ2-3; tentative D call: TRBD2 (6 bases). The germline V gene encodes CDR1 SGHVS and CDR2 FQNEAQ. CDR3 size: 14 residues. Trimming cost V 3 bases and J 5 bases, with 12 bases left between them. This CDR3 is CASSFGGGKDTQYF. For the CDR3, the DNA is TGTGCCAGCAGCTTCGGTGGGGGGAAAGATACGCAGTATTTT.

The rearrangement links TRBV9 to TRBJ2-3; TRBD2 is a possible D gene (6 bases). The V end lost 3 bases, the J end lost 1 base, and 12 bases lay between the germline ends. The germline V gene encodes CDR1 SGDLS and CDR2 YYNGEE. The CDR3 covers 15 residues. Here the CDR3 DNA reads TGTGCCAGCAGCGAAACTAGCAGCCGCACAGATACGCAGTATTTT. It encodes CASSETSSRTDTQYF.

This clone was found a few times. The rearrangement joins TRBV27 to TRBJ1-1; the D gene is possibly TRBD1 (6 bases). This CDR3 spans 16 amino acids. V was shortened by 5 bases and J by 3 bases, with 19 bases between the two germline ends. The germline V gene encodes CDR1 MNHEY and CDR2 SMNVEV (reference sequence). The CDR3 DNA follows: TGTGCCAGCAGTCGTGGGGGCGCGGTAGATGACACTGAAGCTTTCTTT. Protein sequence: CASSRGGAVDDTEAFF.

This rearrangement joins TRBV5-1 to TRBJ2-7; unclear D gene. V dropped 0 bases and J dropped 4 bases, with 8 bases sitting between them. The CDR3 loop spans 13 amino acids. Germline CDR1 and CDR2: SGHRS and YFSETQ. The CDR3 region is CASSLESNYEQYF. The CDR3 DNA reads TGCGCCAGCAGCTTGGAGAGCAATTACGAGCAGTACTTC.

The V and J genes are TRBV2 and TRBJ2-5; unclear D gene. CDR3 size: 11 residues. The germline CDR1 and CDR2 sequences are SNHLY and FYNNEI. Trimming pared 4 bases from V and 2 bases from J, leaving 2 bases between. The CDR3 DNA sequence: TGTGCCAGCAGTGTACAAGAGACCCAGTACTTC. This encodes CASSVQETQYF.